This T cell receptor beta chain was sequenced in a study of CXCR3-negative and CXCR3-positive naive CD8 T cells. Study-level background: The libraries together contributed some 140 million TRB reads, each supplying about 1.5 +/- 0.3 million.

Turning to this clonotype: Its antigen is currently unknown.

Overall study results and limits: Relative to CXCR3-negative naive cells, CXCR3-positive naive cells had more hydrophobic TRB CDR3s. Comparably high diversity was seen in both naive subsets, and much lower diversity in memory CD8+ cells.

The V gene's germline CDR1 is SNHLY and CDR2 FYNNEI. The CDR3 has 13 residues. UMI-labeled 5' RACE TRB cDNA libraries were prepared from the cells. TCRdb re-called the 5' RACE reads; every CDR3 protein appears as one record, without DNA. This listing includes some 130,000 distinct CDR3 sequences. The specimen was naive CXCR3- CD8+ T cells from blood. Subset indicated: CD45RO-CCR7+CD27+CD95- naive CD8+ T cells lacking CXCR3 (TNR3-). This sequence joins TRBV2 and TRBJ2-1. This TCR was sampled from a human donor in good health. Some clones in this sample may be carry-over from other donors' samples. CDR3: CASWGWSDNEQFF. The entire variable domain, with the rest obtained from reference TRBV2 and TRBJ2-1, is as follows: EPEVTQTPSHQVTQMGQEVILRCVPISNHLYFYWYRQILGQKVEFLVSFYNNEISEKSEIFDDQFSVERPDGSNFTLKIRSTKLEDSAMYFCASWGWSDNEQFFGPGTRLTVL.